What follows is one T cell receptor (beta chain) and its context. The source of the sample is a study of shared T cell receptors in the human thymus. The data were produced by immunoSEQ multiplex PCR, yet TCRdb's version contains in-frame clones alone and is incomplete. This sample has about 540,000 clones, with roughly 74% found just once. The CDR3 totals 14 residues. Trimming removed 5 bases from V and 6 bases from J; junction bases left unmatched: 9. CDR1 and CDR2 (germline): SGHAT, FQNNGV. These data were also reused for a study on human thymus T cells.

Specimen: thymocytes. This chain connects TRBV11-2 to TRBJ2-7, with TRBD2 matching over 8 bases. The receptor's source is a boy under two years old with a congenital heart defect. As DNA, the CDR3 is TGTGCCAGCAGCAGCCGCGGGGGGTTTTTCGAGCAGTACTTC. Translation: CASSSRGGFFEQYF.